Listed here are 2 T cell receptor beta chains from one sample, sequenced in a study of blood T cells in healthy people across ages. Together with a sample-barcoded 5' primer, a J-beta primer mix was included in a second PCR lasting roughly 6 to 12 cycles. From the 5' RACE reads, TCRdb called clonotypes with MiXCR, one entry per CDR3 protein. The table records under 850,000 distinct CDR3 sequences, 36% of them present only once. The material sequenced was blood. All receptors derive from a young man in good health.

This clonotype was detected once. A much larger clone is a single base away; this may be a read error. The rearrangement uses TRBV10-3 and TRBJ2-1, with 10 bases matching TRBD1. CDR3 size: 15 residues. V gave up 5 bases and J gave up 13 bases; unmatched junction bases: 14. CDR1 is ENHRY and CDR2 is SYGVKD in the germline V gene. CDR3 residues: CAISPGTGVQETQFF. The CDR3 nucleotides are TGTGCCATCAGTCCCGGGACAGGGGTTCAAGAGACCCAGTTCTTC.

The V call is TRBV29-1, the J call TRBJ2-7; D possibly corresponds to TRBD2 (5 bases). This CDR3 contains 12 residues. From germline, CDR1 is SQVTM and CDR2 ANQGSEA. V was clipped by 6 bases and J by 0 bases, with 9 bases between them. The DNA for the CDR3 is TGCAGCGTAGCGGAAGGCTCCTACGAGCAGTACTTC. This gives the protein CSVAEGSYEQYF.